The 9 T cell receptor beta chains in this list originate from one sample, sequenced in a study of Ad26.COV2.S vaccination and SARS-CoV-2 variants. Repertoires were generated with immunoSEQ multiplex PCR, while TCRdb's copy carries only in-frame clones and drops some. Of 330,000 or so clones listed, roughly 88% are singletons. This sample's treatment: 15 to 20 received Ad26.COV2.S at low or high dose, single or two shots; several received placebo; per-sample allocation not given. Specimens were obtained on day 63 following the first vaccine or placebo injection. The material sequenced was peripheral blood, taken in a trial of Ad26.COV2.S vaccine versus placebo. The receptors come from a person aged 18-60 years who received the Ad26.COV2.S COVID-19 vaccine or a placebo.

V gene TRBV28 combines with J gene TRBJ2-4; no firm D call. V was clipped by 5 bases and J by 8 bases, with 13 bases between them. There are 13 residues in the CDR3. Germline V gene sequence: CDR1 MDHEN, CDR2 SYDVKM. The CDR3 region has the DNA TGTGCCAGCAGTCCACAGAGTCGGGACATTCAGTACTTC. It translates to CASSPQSRDIQYF.

This chain joins TRBV6-5 and TRBJ1-1; D uncertain. The CDR3 runs 13 residues. Germline lookup yields CDR1 MNHEY and CDR2 SVGAGI. The germline V and J ends were trimmed by 9 bases and 1 base, with 12 bases remaining between them. CDR3 nucleotides: TGTGCCAGTTGGAGAACTAGGAACACTGAAGCTTTCTTT. This gives the protein CASWRTRNTEAFF.

The chain recombines TRBV19 with TRBJ1-1; no firm D call. Trimming removed 5 bases at V and 0 bases at J, with 7 bases between. Germline values: CDR1 LNHDA, CDR2 SQIVND (reference sequence). CDR3 length equals 13 residues. The CDR3 nucleotides are TGTGCCAGTAGTCACGCAGTGAACACTGAAGCTTTCTTT. It yields the protein CASSHAVNTEAFF.

This chain joins TRBV23-1 and TRBJ1-1, with a tentative D call TRBD1 (6 bases). TRBV23-1 qualifies as an ORF whose function is uncertain. The V end was cut by 6 bases, the J end by 1 base, with 21 bases between. The CDR3 contains 17 residues. Here the CDR3 DNA reads TGCGCCAGCAGCCTTCCGGGGGAAAGACAGGAGAACACTGAAGCTTTCTTT. Amino acid sequence: CASSLPGERQENTEAFF.

This sequence joins TRBV4-3 and TRBJ1-2; TRBD1 agrees at 9 bases. With 5 bases clipped from V and 3 bases from J, the junction kept 7 bases outside the gene matches. This CDR3 is built from 15 residues. Germline V gene data show CDR1 as LGHNA and CDR2 as YSLEER. The DNA of the CDR3 is TGCGCCAGCAGCGATCAGACAGGGGGAGACTATGGCTACACCTTC. Translating gives CASSDQTGGDYGYTF.

CDR3 sequence: CAPQGGVNTGELFF. DNA of the CDR3: TGTGCCCCCCAAGGCGGGGTCAATACCGGGGAGCTGTTTTTT. J is TRBJ2-2 and V is TRBV7-9; possible D gene TRBD2, 6 bases. With 11 bases removed from V and 5 bases from J, the gap between germline ends came to 18 bases. This CDR3 has 14 residues. Germline V gene lookup returns CDR1 SEHNR and CDR2 FQNEAQ (reference sequence).

CDR3 nucleotides: TGCGCCAGCAGCCAACTGACGGGACAGGGGGCTAACTATGGCTACACCTTC. Residues: CASSQLTGQGANYGYTF. The chain combines TRBV5-1 with TRBJ1-2; 11 positions match TRBD1. The CDR3 length is 17 residues. V was pared by 4 bases and J by 0 bases, with 8 bases of the junction left unmatched. Germline lookup yields CDR1 SGHRS and CDR2 YFSETQ.

This sequence joins TRBV4-3 and TRBJ1-2; D is unresolved. The CDR3 runs 13 residues. V dropped 0 bases and J dropped 5 bases, with 7 bases sitting between them. Germline lookup yields CDR1 LGHNA and CDR2 YSLEER. Here the CDR3 reads CASSQEGRYGYTF. In DNA, the CDR3 is TGCGCCAGCAGCCAAGAAGGAAGGTATGGCTACACCTTC.

This clone was counted once. Its ends do not fully match the called genes, so a read error is possible. The gene calls are TRBV7-6 and TRBJ1-2; 7 bases fit TRBD1. The CDR3 runs 15 residues. CDR1 and CDR2 from the germline V gene are SGHVS and FNYEAQ. Here the CDR3 DNA reads TGTGCCAGCAGCTCAGAGGACAGGAACGGCTATGGCTACTCCTTC. Protein sequence: CASSSEDRNGYGYSF. Variable domain in full (rest from reference TRBV7-6 and TRBJ1-2): GAGVSQSPRYKVTKRGQDVALRCDPISGHVSLYWYRQALGQGPEFLTYFNYEAQQDKSGLPNDRFSAERPEGSISTLTIQRTEQRDSAMYRCASSSEDRNGYGYSFGSGTRLTVV.